This T cell receptor (beta chain) emerged from a study of T cell responses to AZD1222 COVID-19 vaccine. Study conclusions and caveats: Spike-specific TCR repertoires showed rising breadth and depth after two AZD1222 doses. Only six or seven AZD1222 recipients were seropositive at baseline. Regions 160-218 and 743-854 dominated among vaccine-associated CD4 TCRs spanning spike.

V was pared by 0 bases and J by 5 bases, with 9 bases between. The CDR3 runs to 14 residues. CDR1 and CDR2 (germline): SGHDT, YYEEEE. A word on this clone: Antigen: not known.

Sequencing was performed with immunoSEQ multiplex PCR; in TCRdb, only in-frame clones are kept and a portion is missing. The sample has fewer than 150,000 clones; 88% are singletons. Here the sequenced sample was peripheral blood, taken 28 days after the second AZD1222 dose. The receptor's source is an adult who received the AZD1222 COVID-19 vaccine. This chain uses TRBV5-6 with TRBJ1-5, with D possibly TRBD1 on 5 matching bases. CDR3 protein: CASSLDRGDQPQHF. The DNA for the CDR3 is TGTGCCAGCAGCTTGGACCGGGGGGATCAGCCCCAGCATTTT. Together with reference TRBV5-6 and TRBJ1-5, the CDR3 gives the full variable domain: DAGVTQSPTHLIKTRGQQVTLRCSPKSGHDTVSWYQQALGQGPQFIFQYYEEEERQRGNFPDRFSGHQFPNYSSELNVNALLLGDSALYLCASSLDRGDQPQHFGDGTRLSIL.